This T cell receptor (beta chain) was retrieved from a study of blood T cell repertoires in COVID-19. The germline V and J ends were trimmed by 5 bases and 2 bases, with 12 bases remaining between them. The CDR3 contains 14 residues. In germline, CDR1 is MDHEN, CDR2 SYDVKM. Method: immunoSEQ multiplex PCR; TCRdb's copy keeps in-frame clones and lacks some. Of about 95,000 clones in the sample, roughly 81% were seen once. The material sequenced was peripheral blood. The J gene is TRBJ2-5, the V gene TRBV28; possibly TRBD2 for D (6 bases). This clonotype was obtained from a man older than 75 with COVID-19, enrolled during active disease. The CDR3 loop is CASSILALQETQYF. In nucleotides, the CDR3 is TGTGCCAGCAGTATCCTAGCGTTACAAGAGACCCAGTACTTC. The complete variable domain, with remaining parts taken from reference TRBV28 and TRBJ2-5, reads DVKVTQSSRYLVKRTGEKVFLECVQDMDHENMFWYRQDPGLGLRLIYFSYDVKMKEKGDIPEGYSVSREKKERFSLILESASTNQTSMYLCASSILALQETQYFGPGTRLLVL.